The 13 T cell receptor beta chains below all came from one sample that was sequenced in a study of blood T cell repertoires in COVID-19. Assay used: immunoSEQ multiplex PCR; TCRdb lists only in-frame clones, some missing. The profile shows about 52,000 clones, roughly 86% of them singletons. The sequencing input was peripheral blood. The receptor set was obtained from a woman over 75 with acute or convalescent COVID-19.

This rearrangement joins TRBV11-3 to TRBJ1-1; TRBD1 matches at 7 bases. CDR3 length equals 14 residues. Germline V gene data show CDR1 as SGHNT and CDR2 as YENEEA. Trimming cost V 2 bases and J 10 bases; bases outside gene matches: 10. CDR3 nucleotide sequence: TGTGCCAGCAGCTTAAAGGGGGCGCAATCAGGAGCTTTCTTT. This gives the protein CASSLKGAQSGAFF. The complete variable domain, with remaining parts taken from reference TRBV11-3 and TRBJ1-1, reads EAGVVQSPRYKIIEKKQPVAFWCNPISGHNTLYWYLQNLGQGPELLIRYENEEAVDDSQLPKDRFSAERLKGVDSTLKIQPAELGDSAVYLCASSLKGAQSGAFFGQGTRLTVV.

The chain recombines TRBV7-2 with TRBJ1-6; TRBD1 matches at 10 bases. Germline lookup yields CDR1 SGHTA and CDR2 FQGNSA. Germline trimming cut 3 bases from V and 8 bases from J; bases unmatched to any gene: 4. This CDR3 has 15 amino acids. DNA for the CDR3: TGTGCCAGCAGCTTCCGGGACAGGGGTTATTCACCCCTCCACTTT. Encoded protein: CASSFRDRGYSPLHF. The full variable domain, in which reference TRBV7-2 and TRBJ1-6 provide the parts outside the CDR3, is GAGVSQSPSNKVTEKGKDVELRCDPISGHTALYWYRQSLGQGLEFLIYFQGNSAPDKSGLPSDRFSAERTGGSVSTLTIQRTQQEDSAVYLCASSFRDRGYSPLHFGNGTRLTVT.

The rearrangement links TRBV10-3 to TRBJ2-2; a possible D gene is TRBD2 (6 bases). V lost 4 bases and J 8 bases, leaving 17 bases between the germline ends. Germline CDR1 ENHRY, CDR2 SYGVKD. This CDR3 comprises 15 residues. CDR3 sequence (DNA): TGTGCCATCAGTGCCCCGACAATCGCGGGGGGGGAGCTGTTTTTT. This sequence encodes CAISAPTIAGGELFF.

This clone appeared a few times. The V call is TRBV19, the J call TRBJ1-1; D not resolved. Looked up from germline, CDR1 is LNHDA and CDR2 is SQIVND (reference sequence). The ends were cut back, 2 bases at V and 4 bases at J, with 17 bases in the middle. CDR3 length: 16 amino acids. The CDR3 nucleotides read TGTGCCAGTAGTATAAACTCCGGGGTTCATGTCACTGAAGCTTTCTTT. Translating gives CASSINSGVHVTEAFF.

The chain is built from TRBV11-2 and TRBJ1-5; 7 positions match TRBD1. J gave up 0 bases and V 2 bases, and 1 base lay outside the gene matches. The CDR3 runs to 15 residues. From germline, CDR1 is SGHAT and CDR2 FQNNGV. Written as DNA, the CDR3 is TGTGCCAGCAGCTTACACAGGGGTAGCAATCAGCCCCAGCATTTT. This sequence encodes CASSLHRGSNQPQHF.

This clone was seen more than once but under ten times. The chain has TRBV5-1 and TRBJ1-1; the match to TRBD1 covers 7 bases. Germline-derived CDR1 and CDR2 are SGHRS and YFSETQ. The V gene end was trimmed by 4 bases and the J gene end by 6 bases; junction bases not matched to a gene: 3. The CDR3 is 12 amino acids. CDR3 amino acids: CASSVGTAEAFF. CDR3 bases: TGCGCCAGCAGCGTCGGGACAGCTGAAGCTTTCTTT.

The rearrangement links TRBV6-2 or TRBV6-3 to TRBJ2-2, with 7 bases that match TRBD2. The CDR3 spans 17 residues. The germline V gene encodes CDR1 MNHEY and CDR2 SVGEGT. V shed 4 bases and J 2 bases; nucleotides not matched to a gene: 10. The CDR3 coding sequence is TGTGCCAGCAGTTCCTATCAGCAGCGGGGCAACACCGGGGAGCTGTTTTTT. This gives the protein CASSSYQQRGNTGELFF.

The chain joins TRBV10-1 to TRBJ2-7; TRBD1 agrees at 10 bases. V shed 3 bases, J shed 3 bases, and the junction held 5 bases outside the gene matches. The CDR3 spans 15 residues. Germline values: CDR1 WNHNN, CDR2 SYGVQD (reference sequence). The CDR3 reads CASSDPGTGVYEQYF. The CDR3 nucleotides are TGCGCCAGCAGTGATCCCGGGACAGGGGTCTACGAGCAGTACTTC.

V gene TRBV4-2 combines with J gene TRBJ2-1; 12 nucleotides agree with TRBD2. This CDR3 is built from 16 residues. J was trimmed by 7 bases and V by 0 bases; bases with no gene match: 4. Germline V gene lookup returns CDR1 LGHNA and CDR2 YNFKEQ. This chain's CDR3 is CASSQEASGGANEQFF. CDR3 sequence (DNA): TGTGCCAGCAGCCAAGAGGCTAGCGGGGGGGCTAATGAGCAGTTCTTC.

The J gene is TRBJ1-1, the V gene TRBV20-1; no reliable D call. Germline CDR1 and CDR2: DFQATT and SNEGSKA (reference sequence). The CDR3 extends over 11 amino acids. The V gene lost 5 bases and the J gene lost 2 bases, with 6 bases spanning the gap. DNA for the CDR3: TGCAGTGCTGAGCGAAACACTGAAGCTTTCTTT. Its protein is CSAERNTEAFF.

The J gene is TRBJ2-7, the V gene TRBV5-6, with TRBD1 identical over 8 bases. Germline CDR1 is SGHDT and CDR2 is YYEEEE. The CDR3 runs 16 residues. The V and J ends lost 1 base and 6 bases, in that order; junction bases with no gene match: 12. CDR3 residues: CASSLKAGGAMGEQYV. DNA for the CDR3: TGTGCCAGCAGCTTGAAGGCAGGGGGCGCGATGGGCGAGCAGTACGTC.

The V call is TRBV5-4, the J call TRBJ2-3; TRBD1 matches 9 bases. Germline V gene lookup returns CDR1 SGHNT and CDR2 YYREEE (reference sequence). V lost 0 bases and J lost 4; bases outside the gene matches: 3. The CDR3 length is 15 residues. CDR3 DNA sequence: TGTGCCAGCAGCTTGGCCACAGGGGGCGCAGATACGCAGTATTTT. The encoded protein is CASSLATGGADTQYF.

The chain carries TRBV2 and TRBJ1-1; a weak D match, TRBD1 (5 bases). Germline V gives CDR1 SNHLY, CDR2 FYNNEI. V was trimmed by 7 bases and J by 2 bases, leaving 11 bases between them. The CDR3 consists of 13 residues. The CDR3 reads CASIVDSNTEAFF. CDR3 DNA: TGTGCCAGCATCGTAGACAGTAACACTGAAGCTTTCTTT. Using reference TRBV2 and TRBJ1-1 for the parts outside the CDR3, the full variable domain is EPEVTQTPSHQVTQMGQEVILRCVPISNHLYFYWYRQILGQKVEFLVSFYNNEISEKSEIFDDQFSVERPDGSNFTLKIRSTKLEDSAMYFCASIVDSNTEAFFGQGTRLTVV.